These 2 T cell receptor beta chains were all obtained from the same sample, sequenced in a study of vaccination effects on CD4 cells after COVID-19 (dated by TCRdb to between 2021 and 2022). No antigens are known for them. To identify antigen-specific CD4+ T cell clonotypes by their expansion, the ViraFEST assay first stimulated PBMC with viral peptide pools and then applied TCR sequencing. After 10 to 11 days of culture, CD4+ T cells were isolated with the EasySep CD4+ T cell isolation kit. Negative nucleocapsid antibody results before and after vaccination confirmed that the healthy vaccine recipients had no prior SARS-CoV-2 infection. The library relied on the immunoSEQ multiplex PCR assay. TCRdb took this table from immuneACCESS and kept in-frame rearrangements with V and J called. Such tables lack part of the clones; where checked against another copy, unresolved V genes explain under half of the gap, and the rest is unexplained. This sample holds roughly 20,000 clones; roughly two thirds were observed only once. Around 10% of the sample rests with the top ten.

The sequenced sample was CD4+ T cells from PBMCs cultured with HCoV-NL63 spike peptides, obtained before COVID-19 vaccination. Interpreted using the paper, the cell subset or site label stands for: HCoV-NL63 spike overlapping peptide pool stimulation. The origin of the receptors is a human donor who received a COVID-19 vaccine.

V usage is TRBV19 and J usage is TRBJ2-2; D perhaps matches TRBD1 (6 bases). Germline V CDR1 and CDR2: LNHDA, SQIVND (reference sequence). CDR3 length equals 16 residues. With 6 bases removed from V and 4 bases from J, the gap between germline ends came to 18 bases. The CDR3 nucleotides read TGTGCCAGTAGCCCATGGGGGCTCAAGGTCACCGGGGAGCTGTTTTTT. It is translated as CASSPWGLKVTGELFF.

The V and J genes are TRBV18 and TRBJ1-2, with D perhaps TRBD1 (5 bases). CDR1 and CDR2 (germline): KGHSH, LQKENI. V shed 1 base and J shed 4 bases, with 16 bases lying between them. The CDR3 is 16 amino acids. The CDR3 region has the DNA TGTGCCAGCTCACCACAGACATATCGGGGGGGCTATGGCTACACCTTC. This translates into CASSPQTYRGGYGYTF.